The 18 T cell receptor beta chains listed next were all sequenced from one sample in a study of shared clonotypes between healthy human individuals. Clones were read by immunoSEQ multiplex PCR, and TCRdb kept only the in-frame ones, dropping some. Among 850,000 to 1,200,000 clones listed, about 75% were seen once. Sequenced: memory CD4+ T cells sorted from blood. Subset noted: CD45RA-negative fraction. These receptors originate from a man between 18 and 35 years old in good health.

The chain joins TRBV9 to TRBJ1-2, with a possible D match to TRBD1 (5 bases). CDR3 length equals 14 residues. The germline CDR1 and CDR2 sequences are SGDLS and YYNGEE. V gave up 0 bases and J gave up 3 bases, with 9 bases separating them. CDR3 residues: CASSVGGVDYGYTF. CDR3 in DNA: TGTGCCAGCAGCGTAGGGGGGGTTGACTATGGCTACACCTTC.

V and J are TRBV28 and TRBJ1-6; no firm D call. Between the trimmed V and J ends, which lost 3 bases and 10 bases, there was a span of 13 bases. This CDR3 is built from 14 residues. Looked up from germline, CDR1 is MDHEN and CDR2 is SYDVKM. CDR3 bases: TGTGCCAGCAGTTTTGGCCGGGGTACCTCACCCCTCCACTTT. Protein sequence: CASSFGRGTSPLHF. The full variable domain, rest sourced from reference TRBV28 and TRBJ1-6, is DVKVTQSSRYLVKRTGEKVFLECVQDMDHENMFWYRQDPGLGLRLIYFSYDVKMKEKGDIPEGYSVSREKKERFSLILESASTNQTSMYLCASSFGRGTSPLHFGNGTRLTVT.

The chain employs TRBV19 and TRBJ1-2; tentative D call: TRBD1 (6 bases). The germline V gene has CDR1 LNHDA and CDR2 SQIVND (reference sequence). The CDR3 consists of 18 residues. V dropped 0 bases and J dropped 0 bases, with 17 bases sitting between them. DNA of the CDR3: TGTGCCAGTAGTATAGAGGGGGACACAACCCCGTCTAACTATGGCTACACCTTC. Translation: CASSIEGDTTPSNYGYTF.

The CDR3 DNA is TGTGCCTGGAGTGTAGGGGGACACCGAATTTTAACCTATGGCTACACCTTC. Translated: CAWSVGGHRILTYGYTF. This chain uses TRBV30 with TRBJ1-2, with D maybe TRBD1 (6 bases). Trimming pared 0 bases from V and 4 bases from J, leaving 21 bases between. The CDR3 has 17 residues. CDR1 is GTSNPN, CDR2 SVGIG, per germline (reference sequence).

The V call is TRBV10-3, the J call TRBJ2-2, with TRBD2 as a possible D gene (6 bases). The V and J ends lost 8 bases and 1 base respectively, with 8 bases between them. CDR1 and CDR2 from the germline V gene are ENHRY and SYGVKD. This CDR3 comprises 13 residues. This CDR3 is CAIGTLNTGELFF. CDR3 nucleotides: TGTGCCATCGGGACTCTGAACACCGGGGAGCTGTTTTTT.

The chain has TRBV6-6 and TRBJ1-5; a weak D match, TRBD1 (6 bases). The germline V gene encodes CDR1 MNHNY and CDR2 SVGAGI (reference sequence). This CDR3 spans 14 amino acids. V shed 2 bases and J shed 4 bases, with 9 bases lying between them. The CDR3 is CASSYPDRNQPQHF. In DNA, the CDR3 is TGTGCCAGCAGTTACCCAGACAGGAATCAGCCCCAGCATTTT.

This clone came up once. The chain recombines TRBV5-3 with TRBJ2-7; D perhaps matches TRBD1 (5 bases). TRBV5-3 qualifies as an ORF whose function is uncertain. The V end was cut by 0 bases, the J end by 3 bases, with 28 bases between. The CDR3 covers 20 residues. The CDR3, as DNA: TGTGCCAGAAGCTTGGCCAGGGTAGCCTTGTCCTTCCCTTGCCTCTACGAGCAGTACTTC. It encodes CARSLARVALSFPCLYEQYF.

The genes are TRBV7-2 and TRBJ2-3, with 8 bases aligning to TRBD2. The CDR3 extends over 16 amino acids. V was clipped by 1 base and J by 2 bases; unmatched bases: 5. Germline values: CDR1 SGHTA, CDR2 FQGNSA. CDR3 sequence (DNA): TGTGCCAGCAGCTTAGTAGCTAGCGGGTACACAGATACGCAGTATTTT. This gives the protein CASSLVASGYTDTQYF.

The chain joins TRBV10-1 to TRBJ1-1, with D hard to call. CDR1 is WNHNN and CDR2 is SYGVQD in the germline V gene (reference sequence). The CDR3 sequence is 13 residues long. V lost 1 base to trimming and J lost 3 bases, with 6 bases between them. The CDR3 DNA is TGCGCCAGCAGTGAGTGGGTCTACACTGAAGCTTTCTTT. Encoded protein: CASSEWVYTEAFF.

The chain has TRBV5-1 and TRBJ1-2; 8 bases match TRBD1. Germline CDR1 is SGHRS and CDR2 is YFSETQ. This CDR3 region has 13 residues. V dropped 5 bases and J dropped 6; count of bases not matched to a gene: 6. CDR3 protein: CASSPDRGHGYTF. CDR3 in DNA: TGCGCCAGCAGTCCTGACAGGGGACATGGCTACACCTTC.

The rearrangement uses TRBV5-4 and TRBJ2-2; TRBD2 aligns across 8 bases. This CDR3 region has 16 residues. Trimming removed 4 bases from V and 0 bases from J; junction bases left unmatched: 5. Per germline, CDR1 SGHNT and CDR2 YYREEE (reference sequence). CDR3 sequence: CASSPRAGANTGELFF. In DNA form, the CDR3 reads TGTGCCAGCAGCCCACGAGCGGGGGCGAACACCGGGGAGCTGTTTTTT.

The chain links TRBV11-2 to TRBJ2-5; unclear D gene. The germline gives CDR1 SGHAT, CDR2 FQNNGV. This CDR3 region has 14 residues. Trimming took 2 bases from V and 5 from J, leaving 12 bases between them. CDR3 coding DNA: TGTGCCAGCAGCTTATTTCGGGCGGCGGAGACCCAGTACTTC. Translation gives CASSLFRAAETQYF. Using reference TRBV11-2 and TRBJ2-5 for the parts outside the CDR3, the full variable domain is EAGVAQSPRYKIIEKRQSVAFWCNPISGHATLYWYQQILGQGPKLLIQFQNNGVVDDSQLPKDRFSAERLKGVDSTLKIQPAKLEDSAVYLCASSLFRAAETQYFGPGTRLLVL.

This chain joins TRBV7-8 and TRBJ1-6; 9 bases fit TRBD1. The V and J ends lost 4 bases and 6 bases, in that order; junction bases with no gene match: 4. Per germline, CDR1 SGHVS and CDR2 FQNEAQ. The CDR3 consists of 15 residues. The CDR3 region has the DNA TGTGCCAGCAGCTCACAGGGGGCAGTTAATTCACCCCTCCACTTT. Translated, it gives CASSSQGAVNSPLHF.

This clone is a singleton in its sample. The rearrangement joins TRBV5-1 to TRBJ1-1, with no clear D. CDR3 size: 14 residues. Germline-derived CDR1 and CDR2 are SGHRS and YFSETQ. V was trimmed by 0 bases and J by 2 bases, leaving 8 bases between them. For the CDR3, the DNA is TGCGCCAGCAGCTTGGAGGACTTAAACACTGAAGCTTTCTTT. Residues: CASSLEDLNTEAFF.

The chain links TRBV5-1 to TRBJ1-4; 7 bases fit TRBD1. The length of the CDR3 is 14 residues. Germline V gene lookup returns CDR1 SGHRS and CDR2 YFSETQ. V was pared by 2 bases and J by 6 bases, with 4 bases of the junction left unmatched. The CDR3, as DNA: TGCGCCAGCAGCTTCTCAGGGGGTCATGAAAAACTGTTTTTT. Protein: CASSFSGGHEKLFF.

The V call is TRBV9, the J call TRBJ2-3; TRBD2 might be the D (6 bases). The CDR3 contains 12 residues. V was shortened by 2 bases and J by 10 bases, with 11 bases between the two germline ends. Germline CDR1 is SGDLS and CDR2 is YYNGEE. CDR3 nucleotides: TGTGCCAGCAGCGTGGCGGGACTGGCGCAGTATTTT. Residues: CASSVAGLAQYF.

This clone came up many times. One junction end does not reproduce the germline sequence, and a read error may be involved. This rearrangement joins TRBV29-1 to TRBJ1-1; D gene unclear. The CDR3 spans 11 residues. The germline gives CDR1 SQVTM, CDR2 ANQGSEA. CDR3 in DNA: TGCAGCGTTGAAACTTTCACCGGGTCCTCATTT. Amino acid sequence: CSVETFTGSSF.

This clone showed up just once. This rearrangement joins TRBV5-4 to TRBJ2-2, with D perhaps matching TRBD2 (5 bases). The CDR3 runs to 16 residues. Per the germline V gene, CDR1 is SGHNT and CDR2 is YYREEE (reference sequence). V dropped 2 bases and J dropped 0 bases, with 11 bases sitting between them. The DNA of the CDR3 is TGTGCCAGCAGCTTTCGAAGGACTGCGAACACCGGGGAGCTGTTTTTT. Its protein is CASSFRRTANTGELFF.